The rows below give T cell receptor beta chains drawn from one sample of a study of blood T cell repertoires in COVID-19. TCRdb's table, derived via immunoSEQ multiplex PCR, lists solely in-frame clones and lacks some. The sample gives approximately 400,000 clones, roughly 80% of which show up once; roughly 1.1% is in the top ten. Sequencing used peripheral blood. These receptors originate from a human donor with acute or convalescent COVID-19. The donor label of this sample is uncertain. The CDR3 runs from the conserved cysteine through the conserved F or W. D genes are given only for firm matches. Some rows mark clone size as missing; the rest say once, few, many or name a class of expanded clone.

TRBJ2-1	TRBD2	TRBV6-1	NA	CASSEVPPSSGVGNEQFF	TGTGCCAGCAGTGAAGTTCCACCCTCCAGCGGGGTAGGGAATGAGCAGTTCTTC
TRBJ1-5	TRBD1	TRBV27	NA	CASGDSAGIGNQPQHF	TGTGCCAGCGGGGACAGCGCTGGAATCGGCAATCAGCCCCAGCATTTT
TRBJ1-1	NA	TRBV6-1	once	CASSSNRDGNTEAFF	TGTGCCAGCAGTTCGAACAGGGACGGGAACACTGAAGCTTTCTTT
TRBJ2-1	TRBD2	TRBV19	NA	CASSPRGDSYNEQFF	TGTGCCAGTAGTCCGCGGGGGGACTCCTACAATGAGCAGTTCTTC
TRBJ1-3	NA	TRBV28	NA	CASRTGRNTIYF	TGTGCCAGCAGGACCGGGAGGAACACCATATATTTT
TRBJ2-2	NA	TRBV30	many	CAWATSPGGELFF	TGTGCCTGGGCGACTAGTCCGGGCGGGGAGCTGTTTTTT
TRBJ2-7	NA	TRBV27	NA	CARHQGIRREQYF	TGTGCCAGACATCAGGGGATTCGGAGAGAGCAGTACTTC
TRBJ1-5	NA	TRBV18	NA	CASSPPTARSGQPQHF	TGTGCCAGCTCACCTCCCACCGCGCGTTCCGGTCAGCCCCAGCATTTT
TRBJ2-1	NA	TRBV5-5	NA	CASSLKLVGGYEQFF	TGTGCCAGCAGCTTGAAACTAGTGGGAGGATATGAGCAGTTCTTC
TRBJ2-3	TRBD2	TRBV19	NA	CASSPRASGSLSDTQYF	TGTGCCAGTAGTCCTCGGGCTAGCGGGAGCCTCTCAGATACGCAGTATTTT
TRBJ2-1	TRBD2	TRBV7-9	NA	CASSAKVGGFNEQFF	TGTGCCAGCAGCGCTAAGGTGGGAGGGTTCAATGAGCAGTTCTTC
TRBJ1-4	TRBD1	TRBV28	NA	CASSLRQGSTTNEKLFF	TGTGCCAGCAGTTTACGACAGGGATCCACAACTAATGAAAAACTGTTTTTT
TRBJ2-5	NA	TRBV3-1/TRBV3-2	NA	CASSQESNEETQYF	TGTGCCAGCAGCCAAGAGTCTAACGAGGAGACCCAGTACTTC
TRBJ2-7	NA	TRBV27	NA	CASSLSSGRYEQYF	TGTGCCAGCAGTTTATCGTCAGGGCGCTACGAGCAGTACTTC
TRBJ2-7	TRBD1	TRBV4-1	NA	CASSQGDRDYEQYF	TGCGCCAGCAGCCAAGGGGACAGAGACTACGAGCAGTACTTC
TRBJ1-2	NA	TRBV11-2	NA	CASSPGHLPNYGYTF	TGTGCCAGCAGCCCCGGACACTTGCCTAACTATGGCTACACCTTC
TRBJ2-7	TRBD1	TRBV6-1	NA	CASSRTGTAYEQYF	TGTGCCAGCAGTAGAACCGGGACAGCCTACGAGCAGTACTTC
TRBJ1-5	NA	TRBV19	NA	CASSWVGAGASNQPQHF	TGTGCCAGTAGTTGGGTGGGGGCAGGGGCGAGCAATCAGCCCCAGCATTTT
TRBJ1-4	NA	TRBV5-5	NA	CASSSLAGVGEKLFF	TGTGCCAGCAGCTCCCTGGCAGGGGTAGGGGAAAAACTGTTTTTT
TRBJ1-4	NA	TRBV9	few	CASSVGQEAKLFF	TGTGCCAGCAGCGTAGGACAGGAGGCAAAACTGTTTTTT
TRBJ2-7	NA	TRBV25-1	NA	CASISGSSYEQYF	TGTGCCAGCATTTCCGGGAGCTCCTACGAGCAGTACTTC
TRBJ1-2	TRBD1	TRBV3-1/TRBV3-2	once	CASSHLRQGEGYGYTF	TGTGCCAGCAGCCACTTACGACAGGGTGAGGGCTATGGCTACACCTTC
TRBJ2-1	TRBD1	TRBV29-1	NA	CSEGQGDYNEQFF	TGCAGCGAGGGACAGGGGGACTACAATGAGCAGTTCTTC
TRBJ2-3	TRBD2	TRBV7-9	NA	CASSPGLAGFSTDTQYF	TGTGCCAGCAGTCCTGGACTAGCGGGGTTCAGCACAGATACGCAGTATTTT
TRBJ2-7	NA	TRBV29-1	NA	CSVARGINYEQYF	TGCAGCGTTGCAAGGGGAATTAACTACGAGCAGTACTTC
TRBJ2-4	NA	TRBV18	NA	CASSRSGALAKNIQYF	TGTGCCAGCTCACGGAGTGGGGCTCTAGCCAAAAACATTCAGTACTTC
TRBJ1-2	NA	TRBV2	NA	CASSNNRVYGYTF	TGTGCCAGCAGTAATAACAGGGTCTATGGCTACACCTTC
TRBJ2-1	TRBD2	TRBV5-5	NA	CASSFLMSGTSRYNEQFF	TGTGCCAGCAGCTTTTTGATGTCCGGGACTAGTCGGTACAATGAGCAGTTCTTC
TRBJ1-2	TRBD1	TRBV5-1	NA	CASSYDRAYGYTF	TGCGCCAGCAGTTATGACAGGGCCTATGGCTACACCTTC
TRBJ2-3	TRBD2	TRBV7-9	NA	CASSSSSGASTDTQYF	TGTGCCAGCAGCTCGTCTAGCGGGGCTAGCACAGATACGCAGTATTTT
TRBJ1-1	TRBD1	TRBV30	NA	CAWSDWDRAVLMRNTEAFF	TGTGCCTGGAGTGACTGGGACAGGGCGGTCCTAATGAGGAACACTGAAGCTTTCTTT
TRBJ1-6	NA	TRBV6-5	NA	CASKSTGSNSPLHF	TGTGCCAGCAAGTCGACGGGATCTAATTCACCCCTCCACTTT
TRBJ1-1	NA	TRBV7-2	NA	CASSLAGTVTEAFF	TGTGCCAGCAGCTTAGCCGGGACTGTCACTGAAGCTTTCTTT
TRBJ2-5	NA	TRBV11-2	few	CASSLDGLWRATERETQYF	TGTGCCAGCAGCTTAGACGGATTGTGGCGGGCGACCGAAAGAGAGACCCAGTACTTC
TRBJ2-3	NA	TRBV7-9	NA	CASSQQDTQYF	TGTGCCAGCAGCCAACAGGATACGCAGTATTTT
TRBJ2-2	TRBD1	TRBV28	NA	CASSRGGTGGELFF	TGTGCCAGCAGTCGAGGGGGCACAGGCGGGGAGCTGTTTTTT
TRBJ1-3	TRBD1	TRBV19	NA	CATRTGSSGNTIYF	TGTGCCACCCGGACAGGGAGCAGTGGAAACACCATATATTTT
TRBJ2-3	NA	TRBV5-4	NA	CASSGARGIRTDTQYF	TGTGCCAGCAGCGGCGCAAGGGGGATTCGCACAGATACGCAGTATTTT
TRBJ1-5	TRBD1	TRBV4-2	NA	CASSQLRQGNQPQHF	TGTGCCAGCAGCCAACTTAGACAGGGAAATCAGCCCCAGCATTTT
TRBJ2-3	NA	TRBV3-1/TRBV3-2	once	CASSDSTVSDTQYF	TGTGCCAGCAGCGATTCGACTGTATCAGATACGCAGTATTTT
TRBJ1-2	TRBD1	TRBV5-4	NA	CASSLLQGAAGYTF	TGTGCCAGCAGCCTCCTACAGGGGGCGGCTGGCTACACCTTC
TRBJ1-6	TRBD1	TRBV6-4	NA	CASSDLQGTPLHF	TGTGCCAGCAGTGATTTACAGGGGACACCCCTCCACTTT
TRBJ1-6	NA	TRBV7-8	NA	CASSFDLRDSPLHF	TGTGCCAGCAGCTTTGACCTTCGGGATTCACCCCTCCACTTT
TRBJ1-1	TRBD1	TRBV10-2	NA	CASAGQGTRTEAFF	TGCGCCAGCGCAGGACAGGGAACAAGGACTGAAGCTTTCTTT
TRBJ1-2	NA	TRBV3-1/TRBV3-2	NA	CASSQEGSYGYTF	TGTGCCAGCAGCCAAGAGGGCAGCTATGGCTACACCTTC
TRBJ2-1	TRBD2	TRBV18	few	CASSPATSGIYNEQFF	TGTGCCAGCTCACCTGCGACTAGCGGGATTTACAATGAGCAGTTCTTC
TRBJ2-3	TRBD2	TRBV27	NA	CASSLWLAGRNTQYF	TGTGCCAGCAGTTTGTGGCTAGCGGGGAGGAATACGCAGTATTTT
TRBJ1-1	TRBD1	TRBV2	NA	CASSLDRGNTEAFF	TGTGCCAGCAGTCTGGACAGGGGGAACACTGAAGCTTTCTTT
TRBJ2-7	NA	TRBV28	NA	CASSLRVAPYEQYF	TGTGCCAGCAGTCTCAGGGTAGCCCCCTACGAGCAGTACTTC
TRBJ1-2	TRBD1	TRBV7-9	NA	CASTKAGQGILGDGYTF	TGTGCCAGCACCAAAGCCGGACAGGGCATTTTAGGGGATGGCTACACCTTC
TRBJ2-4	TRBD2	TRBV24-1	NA	CATSDLTGGPLATKNIQYF	TGTGCCACCAGTGATTTGACGGGAGGGCCTCTGGCTACCAAAAACATTCAGTACTTC
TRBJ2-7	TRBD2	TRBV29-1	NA	CSVPGTTHYEQYF	TGCAGCGTCCCCGGGACTACCCACTACGAGCAGTACTTC
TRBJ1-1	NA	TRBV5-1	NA	CASSFHQAPLRRSANTEAFF	TGCGCCAGCAGTTTTCACCAGGCGCCCTTGAGACGATCCGCAAACACTGAAGCTTTCTTT
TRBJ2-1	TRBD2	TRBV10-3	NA	CAIRDSGGANEQFF	TGTGCCATCAGGGATAGCGGGGGGGCAAATGAGCAGTTCTTC
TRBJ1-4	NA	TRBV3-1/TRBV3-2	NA	CASSPGSRREKLFF	TGTGCCAGCAGCCCTGGATCTAGGCGGGAAAAACTGTTTTTT
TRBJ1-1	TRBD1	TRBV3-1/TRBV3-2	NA	CASTQGGLNTEAFF	TGTGCCAGCACCCAAGGGGGCCTGAACACTGAAGCTTTCTTT
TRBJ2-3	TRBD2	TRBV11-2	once	CASSLVGLAGGGDTQYF	TGTGCCAGCAGCTTAGTGGGATTAGCGGGGGGTGGAGATACGCAGTATTTT